The following is a T cell receptor beta chain sequence with its context. The CDR3 sequence is 17 residues long. Germline V gene lookup returns CDR1 LGHNA and CDR2 YSLEER. Trimming took 1 base from V and 2 from J; bases not matched to a gene: 9. PCR used 60 Vbeta primers and 13 Jbeta primers. Some clones are missing from TCRdb's copy, which holds only in-frame ones; the method was immunoSEQ multiplex PCR. The data contain more than 130,000 clones, 70% to 80% of them singletons. The entry originates in a study of cytomegalovirus exposure and HLA in healthy donors. The rearrangement uses TRBV4-3 and TRBJ2-3, with 7 positions matching TRBD2. Sequencing was carried out using PBMCs. The clonotype comes from a woman aged 45-65 years in good health and CMV-seronegative. CDR3: CASSQGVSRGTTDTQYF. Written as DNA, the CDR3 is TGCGCCAGCAGCCAAGGGGTCTCGCGGGGGACCACAGATACGCAGTATTTT.